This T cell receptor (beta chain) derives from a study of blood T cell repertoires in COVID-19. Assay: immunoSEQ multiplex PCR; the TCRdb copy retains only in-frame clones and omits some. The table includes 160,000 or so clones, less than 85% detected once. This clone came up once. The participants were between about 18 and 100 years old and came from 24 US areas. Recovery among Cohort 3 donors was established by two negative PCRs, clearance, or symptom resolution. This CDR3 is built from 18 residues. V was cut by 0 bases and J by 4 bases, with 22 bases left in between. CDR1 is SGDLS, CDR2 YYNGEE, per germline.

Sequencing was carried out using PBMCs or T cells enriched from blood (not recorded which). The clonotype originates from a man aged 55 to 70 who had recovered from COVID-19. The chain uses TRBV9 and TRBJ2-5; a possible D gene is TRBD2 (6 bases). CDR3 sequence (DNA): TGTGCCAGCAGCGTAGCCCCGGACGGCGGGGTAGGTCGAGAGACCCAGTACTTC. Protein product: CASSVAPDGGVGRETQYF.